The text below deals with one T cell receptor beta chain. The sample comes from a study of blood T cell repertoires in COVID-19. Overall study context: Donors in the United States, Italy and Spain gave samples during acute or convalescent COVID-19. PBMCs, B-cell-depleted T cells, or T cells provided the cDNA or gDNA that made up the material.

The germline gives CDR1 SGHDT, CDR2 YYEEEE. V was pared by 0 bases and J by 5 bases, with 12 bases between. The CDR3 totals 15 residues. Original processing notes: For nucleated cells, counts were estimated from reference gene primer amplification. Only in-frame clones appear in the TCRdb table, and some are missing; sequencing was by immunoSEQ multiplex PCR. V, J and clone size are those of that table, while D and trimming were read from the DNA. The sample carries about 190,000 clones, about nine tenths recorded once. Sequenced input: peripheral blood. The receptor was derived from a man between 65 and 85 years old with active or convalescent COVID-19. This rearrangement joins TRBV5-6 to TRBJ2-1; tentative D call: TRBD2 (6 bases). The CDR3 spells CASSLALAADNEQFF. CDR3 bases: TGTGCCAGCAGCTTGGCGTTAGCGGCTGACAATGAGCAGTTCTTC.